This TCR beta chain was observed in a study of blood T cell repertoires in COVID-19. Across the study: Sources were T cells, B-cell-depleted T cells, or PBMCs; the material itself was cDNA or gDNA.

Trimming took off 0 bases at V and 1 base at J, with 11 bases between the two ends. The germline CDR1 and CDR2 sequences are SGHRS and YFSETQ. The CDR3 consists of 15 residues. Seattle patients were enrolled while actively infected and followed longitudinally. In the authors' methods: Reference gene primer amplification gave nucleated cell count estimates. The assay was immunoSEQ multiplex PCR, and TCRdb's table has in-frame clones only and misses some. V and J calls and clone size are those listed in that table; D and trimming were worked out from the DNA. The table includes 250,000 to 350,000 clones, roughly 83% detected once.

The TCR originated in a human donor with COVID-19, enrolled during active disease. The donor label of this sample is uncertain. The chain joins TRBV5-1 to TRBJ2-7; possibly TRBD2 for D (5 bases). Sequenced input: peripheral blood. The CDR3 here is CASSLDLGASYEQYF. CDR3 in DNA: TGCGCCAGCAGCTTGGATCTGGGAGCGTCCTACGAGCAGTACTTC.